The 29 T cell receptor beta chains presented below share a single source sample, sequenced in a study of T cell responses to AZD1222 COVID-19 vaccine. Only in-frame clones appear in the TCRdb table, and some are missing; sequencing was by immunoSEQ multiplex PCR. The sample contains about 56,000 clones, nearly 80% of which appear only once. The specimen comprised peripheral blood, sampled 28 days after the second AZD1222 dose. Source of these receptors: an adult who received the AZD1222 COVID-19 vaccine.

This chain joins TRBV6-2 or TRBV6-3 and TRBJ2-7, with D possibly matching TRBD1 (5 bases). The germline CDR1 and CDR2 sequences are MNHEY and SVGEGT. V shed 5 bases and J shed 9 bases, with 11 bases lying between them. This CDR3 has 11 residues. The CDR3 reads CASSAGHGQYF. The CDR3 bases are TGTGCCAGCAGTGCCGGACATGGGCAGTACTTC.

This chain uses TRBV2 with TRBJ1-1; possible D gene TRBD1, 5 bases. CDR1 and CDR2 from the germline V gene are SNHLY and FYNNEI. V was clipped by 8 bases and J by 0 bases, with 10 bases between them. The CDR3 is 13 amino acids. CDR3 nucleotide sequence: TGTGCCAGCGATGGACACTTGAACACTGAAGCTTTCTTT. Translating it yields CASDGHLNTEAFF.

The rearrangement uses TRBV28 and TRBJ1-4, with a tentative D call TRBD1 (5 bases). Germline assignment: CDR1 MDHEN and CDR2 SYDVKM. The CDR3 loop spans 13 amino acids. V was trimmed by 5 bases and J by 4 bases, leaving 8 bases between them. CDR3 in DNA: TGTGCCAGCAGTAGAAGGGGTAATGAAAAACTGTTTTTT. This translates into CASSRRGNEKLFF.

The chain links TRBV12-3 or TRBV12-4 to TRBJ1-4; the match to TRBD1 covers 8 bases. The CDR3 loop spans 13 amino acids. V lost 6 bases to trimming and J lost 8 bases; unmatched junction nucleotides: 5. In nucleotides, the CDR3 is TGTGCCAGCAGCCCCTCAGGGGGCGAAAAACTGTTTTTT. This sequence encodes CASSPSGGEKLFF.

This sequence joins TRBV6-5 and TRBJ1-6; D is unresolved. CDR3 length: 12 residues. From germline, CDR1 is MNHEY and CDR2 SVGAGI. With 6 bases removed from V and 4 bases from J, the gap between germline ends came to 4 bases. CDR3 nucleotide sequence: TGTGCCAGCAGACAGTATAATTCACCCCTCCACTTT. The encoded protein is CASRQYNSPLHF.

This clone came up once. The V gene is TRBV7-9, the J gene TRBJ2-5, with a tentative D call TRBD1 (5 bases). Germline lookup yields CDR1 SEHNR and CDR2 FQNEAQ (reference sequence). Deletions cut 7 bases from V and 2 bases from J, with 11 bases between. The CDR3 sequence is 13 residues long. The CDR3, as DNA: TGTGCCAGCAAGGGCAGGGCGCAAGAGACCCAGTACTTC. Translating gives CASKGRAQETQYF.

V gene TRBV4-1 combines with J gene TRBJ2-1, with 9 bases identical to TRBD2. Germline V gene data show CDR1 as MGHRA and CDR2 as YSYEKL. Unmatched junction bases numbered 17, after V lost 0 bases and J lost 8 bases. CDR3 size: 19 residues. Here the CDR3 DNA reads TGCGCCAGCAGCCAAGATTTCCCCAGACATAGCGGGAGTCGGTATGAGCAGTTCTTC. This codes for CASSQDFPRHSGSRYEQFF.

The chain couples TRBV7-2 to TRBJ2-5, with 7 bases identical to TRBD2. The V gene's germline CDR1 is SGHTA and CDR2 FQGNSA. This CDR3 has 12 amino acids. V lost 6 bases, J lost 5 bases, and 3 bases stayed unmatched. In DNA, the CDR3 is TGTGCCAGCAGGCGGGAGTGGGAGACCCAGTACTTC. Translating it yields CASRREWETQYF.

The V gene is TRBV7-6, the J gene TRBJ2-7; 13 bases are shared with TRBD2. This CDR3 region has 17 residues. CDR1 is SGHVS, CDR2 FNYEAQ, per germline. J gave up 6 bases and V 4 bases, and 12 bases lay outside the gene matches. The CDR3, as DNA: TGTGCCAGCAGCTCCTCCGGGACTAGCGGGAAGGGGCTCGAGCAGTACTTC. This codes for CASSSSGTSGKGLEQYF.

The chain's CDR3 is CASSHKRNSYNEQFF. The CDR3 region has the DNA TGTGCCAGCAGTCATAAGCGGAATTCATACAATGAGCAGTTCTTC. This sequence joins TRBV6-6 and TRBJ2-1, with D possibly matching TRBD2 (5 bases). The germline gives CDR1 MNHNY, CDR2 SVGAGI (reference sequence). The CDR3 runs 15 residues. Trimming took 5 bases from V and 4 from J, leaving 15 bases between them.

V usage is TRBV19 and J usage is TRBJ2-1; 9 nucleotides agree with TRBD2. Germline V CDR1 and CDR2: LNHDA, SQIVND (reference sequence). J gave up 3 bases and V 0 bases, and 9 bases lay outside the gene matches. This CDR3 contains 18 residues. The CDR3 DNA sequence: TGTGCCAGTAGTATAGATGGCCGGATAGCGGGGGACTACAATGAGCAGTTCTTC. This codes for CASSIDGRIAGDYNEQFF.

The chain combines TRBV2 with TRBJ2-3, with 9 bases identical to TRBD1. Germline trimming cut 6 bases from V and 5 bases from J; bases unmatched to any gene: 12. The CDR3 is 16 amino acids. CDR1 is SNHLY and CDR2 is FYNNEI in the germline V gene. CDR3 DNA: TGTGCCAGCAGGGCAACACAGGGGGCGCATATAGATACGCAGTATTTT. Protein: CASRATQGAHIDTQYF.

The chain carries TRBV4-1 and TRBJ1-5; D not resolved. Trimming left V 0 bases short and J 2 bases short, with 11 bases between. This CDR3 has 16 amino acids. Germline-derived CDR1 and CDR2 are MGHRA and YSYEKL. CDR3 in amino acids: CASSQDPGNGNQPQHF. The CDR3 DNA sequence: TGCGCCAGCAGCCAAGATCCCGGGAATGGCAATCAGCCCCAGCATTTT.

The chain employs TRBV27 and TRBJ1-6, with TRBD1 as a possible D gene (5 bases). V dropped 2 bases and J dropped 2 bases, with 7 bases sitting between them. The germline gives CDR1 MNHEY, CDR2 SMNVEV (reference sequence). This CDR3 contains 15 residues. The CDR3 nucleotides are TGTGCCAGCAGTTTAGCAGGGACCTATAATTCACCCCTCCACTTT. Amino acids: CASSLAGTYNSPLHF.

The chain carries TRBV28 and TRBJ1-2; D gene unclear. This CDR3 is built from 13 residues. Per germline, CDR1 MDHEN and CDR2 SYDVKM. Between the trimmed V and J ends, which lost 2 bases and 4 bases, there was a span of 8 bases. The CDR3 protein is CASSLATAYGYTF. The CDR3 bases are TGTGCCAGCAGTTTAGCTACAGCCTATGGCTACACCTTC.

V gene TRBV18 combines with J gene TRBJ2-5, with 7 bases fitting TRBD2. Germline-derived CDR1 and CDR2 are KGHSH and LQKENI. The V segment lost 2 bases and the J segment 6 bases; nucleotides outside the gene matches: 3. The CDR3 has 13 residues. The CDR3 reads CASSPGGGKTQYF. CDR3 nucleotides: TGTGCCAGCTCACCAGGGGGAGGGAAGACCCAGTACTTC.

The chain recombines TRBV27 with TRBJ2-3, with 8 bases lining up with TRBD2. From germline, CDR1 is MNHEY and CDR2 SMNVEV (reference sequence). J lost 0 bases, V lost 4 bases, and 15 bases had no gene match. The CDR3 covers 19 residues. The CDR3 bases are TGTGCCAGCAGTTCTTCCACGGGAGGGGAAGCCCCTAGCACAGATACGCAGTATTTT. Amino acids: CASSSSTGGEAPSTDTQYF.

The J gene is TRBJ1-2, the V gene TRBV14; D remains ambiguous. The CDR3 extends over 13 amino acids. Germline V gene sequence: CDR1 SGHDN, CDR2 FVKESK. Between the trimmed V and J ends, which lost 2 bases and 5 bases, there was a span of 9 bases. CDR3 nucleotides: TGTGCCAGCAGCCAATCTACCCCTTATGGCTACACCTTC. Protein sequence: CASSQSTPYGYTF.

The genes are TRBV2 and TRBJ1-6; tentative D call: TRBD1 (6 bases). The CDR3 sequence is 14 residues long. The germline CDR1 and CDR2 sequences are SNHLY and FYNNEI. V lost 3 bases, J lost 9 bases, and 12 bases lay in between. The CDR3 sequence is CASSEGGIGSPLHF. DNA of the CDR3: TGTGCCAGCAGTGAGGGGGGCATCGGTTCACCCCTCCACTTT.

This chain links TRBV28 with TRBJ2-6, with D hard to call. V lost 5 bases, J lost 3 bases, and 14 bases lay in between. This CDR3 comprises 16 residues. CDR1 and CDR2 from the germline V gene are MDHEN and SYDVKM. The CDR3 protein is CASSPGANSGANVLTF. The DNA for the CDR3 is TGTGCCAGCAGTCCCGGTGCGAATAGTGGGGCCAACGTCCTGACTTTC.

This clone appeared a single time. The chain uses TRBV27 and TRBJ2-2; 9 positions agree with TRBD1. The CDR3 spans 15 residues. CDR1 and CDR2 from the germline V gene are MNHEY and SMNVEV (reference sequence). The J segment lost 1 base and the V segment lost 6 bases, leaving 3 bases of the junction unmatched. The CDR3 loop is CASRTGGLNTGELFF. The CDR3 DNA is TGTGCCAGCAGAACAGGGGGCCTGAACACCGGGGAGCTGTTTTTT.

The rearrangement uses TRBV19 and TRBJ1-5; D remains unclear. Germline values: CDR1 LNHDA, CDR2 SQIVND (reference sequence). The CDR3 loop spans 13 amino acids. Here the CDR3 reads CASGFNSNQPQHF. CDR3 in DNA: TGTGCTAGTGGGTTTAATAGCAATCAGCCCCAGCATTTT.

The chain couples TRBV3-1 (or the pseudogene TRBV3-2) to TRBJ1-2; D may be TRBD1 (6 bases). The germline V gene encodes CDR1 LGHDT and CDR2 YNNKEL (reference sequence). The CDR3 has 14 residues. The germline V and J ends were trimmed by 1 base and 2 bases, with 8 bases remaining between them. CDR3 sequence (DNA): TGTGCCAGCAGCCAAGCAGACAGGAACTATGGCTACACCTTC. Residues: CASSQADRNYGYTF.

The V gene is TRBV19, the J gene TRBJ1-1; D is unclear. V lost 5 bases and J lost 4, with 11 bases in between. CDR3 size: 13 residues. CDR1 and CDR2 (germline): LNHDA, SQIVND (reference sequence). The DNA of the CDR3 is TGTGCCAGTAGTTTTCTGGGGAGCACTGAAGCTTTCTTT. This translates into CASSFLGSTEAFF.

The V call is TRBV9, the J call TRBJ2-7; TRBD1 is a possible D gene (5 bases). There are 15 residues in the CDR3. CDR1 and CDR2 from the germline V gene are SGDLS and YYNGEE. Trimming removed 0 bases from V and 2 bases from J, with 12 bases in between. The chain's CDR3 is CASSVAERQPYEQYF. CDR3 nucleotide sequence: TGTGCCAGCAGCGTAGCTGAACGACAGCCCTACGAGCAGTACTTC.

The sample holds one count of this clone. J is TRBJ2-3 and V is TRBV6-2 or TRBV6-3; D unclear. V dropped 2 bases and J dropped 2 bases, with 5 bases sitting between them. CDR3 length: 13 amino acids. CDR1 is MNHEY, CDR2 SVGEGT, per germline. Written as DNA, the CDR3 is TGTGCCAGCAGTTACCGCGCCACAGATACGCAGTATTTT. Amino acids: CASSYRATDTQYF.

This chain links TRBV20-1 with TRBJ2-4, with a weak D call TRBD1 (5 bases). Germline V lookup: CDR1 DFQATT, CDR2 SNEGSKA (reference sequence). This CDR3 has 14 residues. V lost 3 bases and J lost 0, with 9 bases in between. The CDR3 spells CSASDRLAKNIQYF. The CDR3 DNA is TGCAGTGCTAGTGACAGACTAGCCAAAAACATTCAGTACTTC.

The chain combines TRBV3-1 (or the pseudogene TRBV3-2) with TRBJ1-5; perhaps TRBD1 as D (6 bases). Germline values: CDR1 LGHDT, CDR2 YNNKEL (reference sequence). This CDR3 spans 13 amino acids. V was cut by 5 bases and J by 3 bases, with 8 bases left in between. The CDR3 DNA is TGTGCCAGCAGCACAGGGTTCAATCAGCCCCAGCATTTT. Amino acids: CASSTGFNQPQHF.

This chain joins TRBV4-1 and TRBJ2-1, with TRBD1 identical over 7 bases. The CDR3 contains 17 residues. V lost 3 bases and J lost 3; bases outside the gene matches: 11. Germline V gene data show CDR1 as MGHRA and CDR2 as YSYEKL. The CDR3 reads CASSHQQGKIRYNEQFF. The CDR3 bases are TGCGCCAGCAGCCATCAACAGGGGAAGATACGCTACAATGAGCAGTTCTTC.